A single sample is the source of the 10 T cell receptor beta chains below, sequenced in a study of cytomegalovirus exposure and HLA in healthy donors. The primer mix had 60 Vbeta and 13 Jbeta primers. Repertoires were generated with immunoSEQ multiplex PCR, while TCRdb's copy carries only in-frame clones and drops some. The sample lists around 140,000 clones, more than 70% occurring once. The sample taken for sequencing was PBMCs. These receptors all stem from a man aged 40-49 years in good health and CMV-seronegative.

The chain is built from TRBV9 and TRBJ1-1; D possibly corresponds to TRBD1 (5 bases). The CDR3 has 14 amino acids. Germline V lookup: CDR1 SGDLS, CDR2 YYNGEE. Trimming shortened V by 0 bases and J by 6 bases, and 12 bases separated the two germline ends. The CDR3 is CASSVGPGGSEAFF. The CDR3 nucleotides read TGTGCCAGCAGCGTAGGGCCGGGGGGTTCTGAAGCTTTCTTT.

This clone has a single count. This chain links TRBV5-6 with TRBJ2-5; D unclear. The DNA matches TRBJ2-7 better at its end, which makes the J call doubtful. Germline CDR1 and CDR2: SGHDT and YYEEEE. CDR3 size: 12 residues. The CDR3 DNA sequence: TGTGCCAGCAGCTTCCTGCGGAACGAGCAGTACTTC. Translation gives CASSFLRNEQYF.

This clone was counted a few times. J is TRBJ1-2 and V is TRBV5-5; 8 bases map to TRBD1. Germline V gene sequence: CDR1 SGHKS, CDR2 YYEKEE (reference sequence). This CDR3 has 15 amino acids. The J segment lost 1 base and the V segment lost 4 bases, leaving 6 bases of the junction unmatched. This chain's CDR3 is CASSLPGQGNYGYTF. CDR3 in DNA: TGTGCCAGCAGCCTGCCAGGACAGGGTAACTATGGCTACACCTTC.

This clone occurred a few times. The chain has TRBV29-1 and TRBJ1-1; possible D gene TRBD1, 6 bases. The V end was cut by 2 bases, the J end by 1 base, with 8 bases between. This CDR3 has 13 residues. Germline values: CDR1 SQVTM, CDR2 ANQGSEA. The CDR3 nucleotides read TGCAGCGTTGAATGGGACAAGAACACTGAAGCTTTCTTT. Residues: CSVEWDKNTEAFF.

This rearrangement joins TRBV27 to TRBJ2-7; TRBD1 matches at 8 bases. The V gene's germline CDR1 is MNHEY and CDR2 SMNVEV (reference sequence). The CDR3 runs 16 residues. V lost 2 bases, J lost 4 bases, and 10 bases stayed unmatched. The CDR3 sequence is CASSLRGRGLSYEQYF. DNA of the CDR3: TGTGCCAGCAGTTTAAGGGGCAGGGGGCTATCTTACGAGCAGTACTTC.

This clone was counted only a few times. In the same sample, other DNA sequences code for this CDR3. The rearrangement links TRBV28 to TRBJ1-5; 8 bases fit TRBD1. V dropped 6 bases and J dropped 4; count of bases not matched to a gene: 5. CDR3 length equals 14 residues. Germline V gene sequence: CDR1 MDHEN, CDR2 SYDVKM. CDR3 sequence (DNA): TGTGCCAGCAGCCCCCGACAGGGGAATCAGCCCCAGCATTTT. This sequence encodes CASSPRQGNQPQHF.

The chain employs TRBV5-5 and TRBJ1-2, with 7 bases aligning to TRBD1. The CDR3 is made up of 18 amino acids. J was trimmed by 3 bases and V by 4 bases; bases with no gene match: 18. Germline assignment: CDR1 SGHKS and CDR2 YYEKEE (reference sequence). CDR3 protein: CASSPTVGRGNLYYGYTF. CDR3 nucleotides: TGTGCCAGCAGCCCAACGGTTGGCAGGGGGAATCTATACTATGGCTACACCTTC.

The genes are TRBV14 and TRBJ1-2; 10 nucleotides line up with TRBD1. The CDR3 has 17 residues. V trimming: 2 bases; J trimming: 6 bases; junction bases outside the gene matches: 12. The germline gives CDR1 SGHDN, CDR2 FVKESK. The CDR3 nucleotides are TGTGCCAGCAGCCAATTTTTCTCGGGGACAGGGGAAGATGGCTACACCTTC. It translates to CASSQFFSGTGEDGYTF.

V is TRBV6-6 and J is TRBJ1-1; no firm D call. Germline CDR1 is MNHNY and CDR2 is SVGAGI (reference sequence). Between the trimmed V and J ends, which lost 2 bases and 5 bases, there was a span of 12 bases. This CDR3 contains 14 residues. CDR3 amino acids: CASSYDPGGTEAFF. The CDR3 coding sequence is TGTGCCAGCAGTTACGACCCGGGAGGGACTGAAGCTTTCTTT.

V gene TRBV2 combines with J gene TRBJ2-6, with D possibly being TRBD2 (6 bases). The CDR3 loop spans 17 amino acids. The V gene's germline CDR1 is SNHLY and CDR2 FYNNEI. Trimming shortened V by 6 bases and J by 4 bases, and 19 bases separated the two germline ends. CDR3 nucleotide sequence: TGTGCCAGCAGACCAGGAGGGATCCCTCTCGGGGCCAACGTCCTGACTTTC. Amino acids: CASRPGGIPLGANVLTF.